The clone carrying this T cell receptor beta chain was found a few times. No antigen is known for it. This sample was included in a study of beta chain features in type 1 diabetes. Via the markers CD45RO/CCR7/CD25/CD127/CD95/CD27, stem cell-like memory, regulatory, central memory and naive CD4+ cells were sorted. Once sorted, every population was more than 95% pure. Whole-study results and caveats: Across all four CD4+ subsets, people with type 1 diabetes showed modestly shorter TCRB CDR3s. Sequencing from cDNA could over-represent high-TCR-expressing cells.

Isolated RNA was reverse transcribed in full, so expressed TCRB transcripts were sequenced. The table came from immunoSEQ multiplex PCR; TCRdb's copy has only in-frame clones and leaves some out. The repertoire includes 400,000 to 600,000 clones, over 25% of them detected once, and roughly 0.066% sits in the top ten. The CDR3 has 15 residues. Germline V CDR1 and CDR2: SQVTM, ANQGSEA. V dropped 1 base and J dropped 1; count of bases not matched to a gene: 5. The chain carries TRBV29-1 and TRBJ2-3; 7 positions agree with TRBD2. The source is a man younger than 35 in good health. The sequenced sample consisted of naive CD4+ T cells from blood. CDR3 protein: CSVEGRGIGTDTQYF. For the CDR3, the DNA is TGCAGCGTTGAAGGGCGGGGGATCGGCACAGATACGCAGTATTTT.